The rows below give T cell receptor beta chains drawn from one sample of a study of tumor-infiltrating lymphocytes in primary liver carcinoma. TCRdb called the multiplex PCR reads again in MiXCR, with one record for every CDR3 protein. The repertoire holds 35,000 to 40,000 distinct CDR3 sequences, with roughly 73% as singletons. Sequenced input: tumor-adjacent normal liver tissue. Receptor source: a middle-aged man with primary liver carcinoma and hepatitis B virus infection. The CDR3 runs from the conserved cysteine through the conserved F or W. Fields, in order: V gene, D gene, clone size, J gene, CDR3 protein, CDR3 DNA. D genes are given only for firm matches. The size of a clone is reported for some rows only, either as once, few or many, or as a class for expanded clones.

V: TRBV30; D: .; size: .; J: TRBJ1-1; CDR3: CAHTSGGSTEALF; DNA: TGTGCCCATACCTCGGGGGGAAGCACTGAAGCTCTCTTT
V: TRBV21-1; D: .; size: once; J: TRBJ2-5; CDR3: CASSSGQVVGETQYF; DNA: TGTGCCAGCAGCAGCGGACAGGTAGTAGGAGAAACCCAGTACTTC
V: TRBV11-1; D: .; size: .; J: TRBJ2-1; CDR3: CASSTGKTNGASRFDNEQFF; DNA: TGTGCCAGCAGCACAGGAAAGACTAACGGGGCCTCACGGTTCGACAATGAGCAGTTCTTC
V: TRBV7-9; D: .; size: .; J: TRBJ2-1; CDR3: CASSLGNAGNEQFF; DNA: TGTGCCAGCAGCTTAGGAAATGCAGGCAATGAGCAGTTCTTC
V: TRBV6-1; D: .; size: .; J: TRBJ2-6; CDR3: CAGSEQPKAVVNVLTF; DNA: TGTGCCGGCAGTGAACAGCCCAAGGCTGTGGTCAACGTCCTGACTTTC
V: TRBV11-2; D: .; size: .; J: TRBJ2-3; CDR3: CVSSRRSTGNTDTQYF; DNA: TGTGTCAGCAGCAGAAGAAGTACTGGGAACACAGATACTCAGTATTTT
V: TRBV6-1; D: TRBD1; size: once; J: TRBJ1-5; CDR3: CASSLQGAQPQHF; DNA: TGTGCCAGCAGTCTACAGGGGGCCCAGCCCCAGCATTTT
V: TRBV10-3; D: .; size: .; J: TRBJ1-5; CDR3: CAISEGQCRGRPQHF; DNA: TGTGCCATCAGTGAAGGTCAGTGCAGAGGGCGTCCCCAGCATTTT
V: TRBV5-6; D: .; size: .; J: TRBJ2-5; CDR3: CASSSHGVQETQYF; DNA: TGTGCCAGCAGCTCCCATGGGGTCCAAGAGACCCAGTACTTC
V: TRBV2; D: .; size: .; J: TRBJ1-3; CDR3: CACSGREYGNTIYF; DNA: TGTGCCTGCAGTGGGCGGGAATACGGAAACACCATATATTTT
V: TRBV13; D: .; size: .; J: TRBJ2-1; CDR3: CVSSLNDKQFF; DNA: TGTGTCAGCAGCTTAAATGATAAGCAGTTCTTC
V: TRBV29-1; D: .; size: .; J: TRBJ2-2; CDR3: CSVVKARAYTGELFF; DNA: TGCAGCGTTGTCAAGGCGAGAGCGTACACCGGGGAGCTGTTTTTT
V: TRBV29-1; D: .; size: .; J: TRBJ2-7; CDR3: CIVEDHSSYEQYF; DNA: TGCATCGTTGAGGATCACAGCTCCTACGAGCAGTACTTC
V: TRBV29-1; D: .; size: once; J: TRBJ2-5; CDR3: CSVEAVRPETQYF; DNA: TGCAGCGTTGAGGCAGTTCGCCCAGAGACCCAATACTTC
V: TRBV6-6; D: .; size: .; J: TRBJ1-2; CDR3: CASSSTPGVGFTF; DNA: TGTGCTAGCAGTTCTACGCCCGGGGTGGGCTTCACCTTC
V: TRBV28; D: TRBD2; size: .; J: TRBJ2-1; CDR3: CASSLPSGRAKYVDEQFF; DNA: TGTGCCAGCAGTTTGCCTAGCGGGAGGGCCAAATACGTCGATGAGCAGTTCTTC
V: TRBV6-2/TRBV6-3; D: .; size: medium-sized; J: TRBJ1-2; CDR3: CASSPTAYGYTF; DNA: TGTGCCAGCAGCCCAACAGCCTATGGCTACACCTTC
V: TRBV14; D: .; size: .; J: TRBJ1-5; CDR3: CANSQGRDQPQHF; DNA: TGTGCCAACAGCCAAGGACGGGATCAGCCTCAGCATTTT
V: TRBV7-2; D: .; size: .; J: TRBJ1-3; CDR3: CASSSANSGNTIYF; DNA: TGTGCCAGCAGCTCCGCTAACTCTGGAAACACCATATATTTT
V: TRBV12-3/TRBV12-4; D: .; size: .; J: TRBJ2-5; CDR3: CAKSGETTGETQYF; DNA: TGTGCCAAGAGTGGGGAGACTACTGGAGAGACCCAGTACTTC
V: TRBV6-2/TRBV6-3; D: .; size: large; J: TRBJ2-7; CDR3: CASSYEVPYEQYF; DNA: TGTGCCAGCAGTTACGAGGTACCCTACGAGCAGTACTTC
V: TRBV10-2; D: .; size: few; J: TRBJ1-2; CDR3: CASSMDRLNGHTF; DNA: TGCGCCAGCAGCATGGACAGATTAAATGGCCACACCTTC
V: TRBV19; D: TRBD1; size: .; J: TRBJ1-5; CDR3: CVSSYATGTYQPQHF; DNA: TGTGTCAGTAGTTACGCGACAGGGACCTATCAACCCCAGCATTTT
V: TRBV12-5; D: .; size: .; J: TRBJ2-7; CDR3: CACEGTGFYGQYF; DNA: TGTGCCTGTGAGGGGACCGGTTTCTACGGGCAGTACTTC
V: TRBV14; D: .; size: .; J: TRBJ2-6; CDR3: CASSQGAAGAIVLTF; DNA: TGTGCCAGCAGCCAAGGTGCAGCTGGGGCCATCGTCCTGACTTTC
V: TRBV29-1; D: .; size: .; J: TRBJ2-7; CDR3: CSVEARRGGSREQYF; DNA: TGCAGCGTTGAAGCCCGACGGGGAGGATCTCGAGAGCAATACTTC
V: TRBV4-1; D: .; size: .; J: TRBJ2-2; CDR3: CASSQDGGRWGGAVF; DNA: TGCGCCAGCAGCCAAGATGGGGGGAGATGGGGCGGAGCTGTTTTT
V: TRBV29-1; D: TRBD1; size: .; J: TRBJ1-4; CDR3: CSVRGQGNVKLFF; DNA: TGCAGCGTTCGGGGACAGGGGAATGTAAAACTGTTTTTC
V: TRBV6-6; D: .; size: .; J: TRBJ2-3; CDR3: CASMTNGSTDTQYF; DNA: TGTGCCAGCATGACTAACGGGAGCACAGATACGCAGTATTTT
V: TRBV5-1; D: .; size: .; J: TRBJ1-1; CDR3: CASSPSGGEEAFF; DNA: TGCGCTAGCAGCCCCTCGGGGGGGGAAGAAGCTTTCTTT
V: TRBV14; D: TRBD2; size: .; J: TRBJ2-7; CDR3: CVSSHDPPGLAGDELYF; DNA: TGTGTCAGCAGCCACGATCCACCGGGACTAGCGGGCGACGAGCTGTACTTC
V: TRBV14; D: .; size: .; J: TRBJ2-6; CDR3: CASNPTGSSGANVLTF; DNA: TGTGCCAGCAACCCTACGGGGTCATCTGGGGCCAACGTCCTGACTTTC
V: TRBV6-1; D: TRBD1; size: .; J: TRBJ1-1; CDR3: CASSEGEGQGANTEVFF; DNA: TGTGCAAGCAGTGAAGGTGAAGGGCAGGGGGCTAATACTGAAGTTTTCTTT
V: TRBV6-1; D: TRBD1; size: few; J: TRBJ2-3; CDR3: CASTGQGDTDTLYF; DNA: TGTGCCAGCACGGGACAGGGTGACACAGATACGCTGTATTTT
V: TRBV29-1; D: TRBD2; size: few; J: TRBJ2-7; CDR3: CSVELADCEQYF; DNA: TGTAGCGTTGAACTAGCGGATTGCGAGCAGTACTTC
V: TRBV6-1; D: .; size: few; J: TRBJ1-5; CDR3: CASSGGRNQSQHF; DNA: TGTGCCAGCAGTGGAGGGAGGAATCAGTCCCAGCATTTT
V: TRBV11-1; D: .; size: .; J: TRBJ2-4; CDR3: CASSFPGTGGIKNIQYF; DNA: TGTGCCAGCAGCTTCCCCGGGACTGGCGGGATCAAAAACATTCAGTACTTC
V: TRBV11-2; D: TRBD1; size: .; J: TRBJ1-5; CDR3: CASSPDRGLEQPQHF; DNA: TGTGCTAGCAGCCCTGACAGGGGGCTCGAACAGCCCCAGCATTTT
V: TRBV5-5; D: .; size: .; J: TRBJ2-1; CDR3: CVSSLLTGSSYNEQFF; DNA: TGTGTCAGCAGTCTCCTTACGGGGTCATCCTACAATGAGCAGTTCTTC
V: TRBV10-3; D: .; size: many; J: TRBJ1-4; CDR3: CAISEKGRGGSGNEKLFF; DNA: TGTGCCATCAGTGAAAAAGGCAGGGGAGGATCGGGGAATGAAAAACTGTTTTTT
V: TRBV12-3/TRBV12-4; D: .; size: .; J: TRBJ2-7; CDR3: CASSPTHGAEQCF; DNA: TGTGCCAGCAGTCCTACACATGGAGCGGAGCAGTGCTTC
V: TRBV12-5; D: .; size: .; J: TRBJ1-1; CDR3: CASGLDRDTDAFF; DNA: TGTGCTAGTGGTTTGGACAGGGACACTGATGCTTTCTTC
V: TRBV6-5; D: .; size: .; J: TRBJ1-1; CDR3: CASTSIYPQNTEAFF; DNA: TGTGCCAGCACCTCCATATATCCACAGAACACTGAAGCTTTCTTT
V: TRBV29-1; D: .; size: .; J: TRBJ2-2; CDR3: CSVSGPGNTGDLFF; DNA: TGCAGCGTCTCCGGGCCGGGGAACACCGGGGACCTGTTTTTT
V: TRBV10-3; D: .; size: .; J: TRBJ2-5; CDR3: CAILGLPQETQYF; DNA: TGTGCCATCTTGGGACTCCCTCAAGAGACCCAGTACTTC